Listed here is a single TCR beta chain. A much larger clone is a single base away; this may be a read error. The CDR3 end shows no conserved phenylalanine or tryptophan, and so a read error is likely. Trimming left V 3 bases short and J 6 bases short, with 15 bases between. The CDR3 totals 16 residues. This entry is derived from a study of CDR3 diversity in severe acne. TCRdb ran MiXCR on the PCR reads and lists one entry per CDR3 protein. Of some 84,000 distinct CDR3 sequences detected, around 53% appear once; the ten largest clones hold approximately 15%. The receptor's source is a male donor in good health, without acne. V usage is TRBV12-3 or TRBV12-4 and J usage is TRBJ2-6; D is perhaps TRBD2 (5 bases). The sample comprised blood. The CDR3: CASSFGRRVSANVLTL. CDR3 bases: TGTGCCAGCAGTTTTGGGCGGCGGGTGTCGGCCAACGTCCTGACTCTC.